The next 18 T cell receptor beta chains were all read from a single sample in a study of T-cell reconstitution after alpha-beta-depleted transplantation in children. The TCRbeta library incorporated unique molecular identifiers. TCRdb re-derived calls from the PCR reads in MiXCR, one entry per CDR3 protein. The sample lists hundreds of thousands of distinct CDR3 sequences, over 9.5% occurring once. The sample was PBMCs, taken before TCRalphabeta/CD19-depleted stem cell transplant. These TCRs come from a child aged 2 to 10 with inherited bone marrow failure, due to receive a stem cell transplant.

This clonotype was picked up many times. The CDR3 here is CASSLGQGVTGELFF. The DNA for the CDR3 is TGTGCCAGCAGCTTGGGACAGGGGGTCACCGGGGAGCTGTTTTTT. V is TRBV5-5 and J is TRBJ2-2, with 9 bases fitting TRBD1. The length of the CDR3 is 15 residues. Per germline, CDR1 SGHKS and CDR2 YYEKEE (reference sequence). Trimming at V came to 0 bases and at J to 4 bases, leaving 1 base not matched to a gene. The entire variable domain, with the rest obtained from reference TRBV5-5 and TRBJ2-2, is as follows: DAGVTQSPTHLIKTRGQQVTLRCSPISGHKSVSWYQQVLGQGPQFIFQYYEKEERGRGNFPDRFSARQFPNYSSELNVNALLLGDSALYLCASSLGQGVTGELFFGEGSRLTVL.

This clonotype was recorded many times. The V and J genes are TRBV27 and TRBJ2-7; possible D gene TRBD2, 6 bases. Germline CDR1 reads MNHEY; CDR2 reads SMNVEV (reference sequence). The CDR3 covers 14 residues. Trimming took off 4 bases at V and 0 bases at J, with 10 bases between the two ends. The CDR3 bases are TGTGCCAGCAGTTGGGCGGGGAGCTCCTACGAGCAGTACTTC. Its translation: CASSWAGSSYEQYF.

This clonotype was detected many times. This chain uses TRBV4-2 with TRBJ2-1, with TRBD2 identical over 9 bases. This CDR3 spans 15 amino acids. Germline V lookup: CDR1 LGHNA, CDR2 YNFKEQ. V trimming: 1 base; J trimming: 6 bases; junction bases outside the gene matches: 4. This CDR3 is CASSQGREGFNEQFF. For the CDR3, the DNA is TGTGCCAGCAGCCAAGGGCGGGAGGGCTTCAATGAGCAGTTCTTC.

This clonotype was detected many times. The chain is built from TRBV11-2 and TRBJ2-5; D is possibly TRBD2 (6 bases). The CDR3 totals 16 residues. CDR1 and CDR2 from the germline V gene are SGHAT and FQNNGV. V was pared by 1 base and J by 2 bases, with 14 bases between. CDR3 sequence reads: CASSLVSGLIQETQYF. CDR3 coding DNA: TGTGCCAGCAGCTTAGTGTCTGGACTAATACAAGAGACCCAGTACTTC.

This clonotype has ten or more counts. V gene TRBV20-1 combines with J gene TRBJ2-4, with 7 bases that match TRBD2. Per germline, CDR1 DFQATT and CDR2 SNEGSKA (reference sequence). V was clipped by 7 bases and J by 8 bases; unmatched bases: 8. The CDR3 sequence is 12 residues long. The CDR3 region is CSGRAAGDIQYF. Written as DNA, the CDR3 is TGCAGTGGGAGGGCCGCGGGGGACATTCAGTACTTC.

This clonotype came up many times. V usage is TRBV7-2 and J usage is TRBJ2-7, with D unclear. V lost 5 bases, J lost 6 bases, and 17 bases lay in between. This CDR3 is built from 14 residues. Germline CDR1 is SGHTA and CDR2 is FQGNSA. The CDR3 loop reads CASSHANPLFEQYF. The CDR3 DNA follows: TGTGCCAGCAGCCACGCGAATCCCCTTTTCGAGCAGTACTTC.

This clonotype was counted at least ten times. This chain links TRBV6-2 or TRBV6-3 with TRBJ2-1, with unresolved D. CDR1 is MNHEY, CDR2 SVGEGT, per germline. V was pared by 4 bases and J by 12 bases, with 19 bases between. The CDR3 contains 14 residues. CDR3 coding DNA: TGTGCCAGCAGTTTCCCATCGCCCTCGCGCGTGCAGTTCTTC. The encoded protein is CASSFPSPSRVQFF.

The rearrangement links TRBV12-3 or TRBV12-4 to TRBJ2-2; D not resolved. There are 17 residues in the CDR3. The V and J ends lost 0 bases and 6 bases respectively, with 17 bases between them. The CDR3 region is CASSLARTGKVAGELFF. In DNA, the CDR3 is TGTGCCAGCAGTTTAGCGCGAACTGGGAAGGTGGCCGGGGAGCTGTTTTTT.

In this sample, this clonotype turned up many times. This chain connects TRBV5-1 to TRBJ1-1; the D is unclear. The CDR3 has 15 residues. V lost 0 bases and J 1 base, leaving 10 bases between the germline ends. Germline V gene data show CDR1 as SGHRS and CDR2 as YFSETQ. The CDR3 is CASSLEVLKNTEAFF. The CDR3 bases are TGCGCCAGCAGCTTGGAGGTACTAAAGAACACTGAAGCTTTCTTT.

This clonotype was detected a few times. The chain carries TRBV11-2 and TRBJ2-1, with TRBD2 matching 7 bases. Germline V CDR1 and CDR2: SGHAT, FQNNGV. The CDR3 totals 16 residues. The ends lost 1 base at V and 4 bases at J; junction bases unmatched: 7. DNA for the CDR3: TGTGCCAGCAGCTTAGCTGCGGGAGTGAGGTACAATGAGCAGTTCTTC. Its protein is CASSLAAGVRYNEQFF.

This clonotype was seen ten or more times. This chain links TRBV20-1 with TRBJ2-1; D not certain. The germline V and J ends were trimmed by 0 bases and 0 bases, with 9 bases remaining between them. The CDR3 runs to 15 residues. Germline CDR1 is DFQATT and CDR2 is SNEGSKA (reference sequence). The CDR3 loop is CSARDPRSSYNEQFF. The CDR3 DNA is TGCAGTGCTAGAGACCCTAGAAGCTCCTACAATGAGCAGTTCTTC.

The chain is built from TRBV30 and TRBJ2-5; D may correspond to TRBD1 or TRBD2 (5 bases each). There are 15 residues in the CDR3. CDR1 and CDR2 (germline): GTSNPN, SVGIG (reference sequence). With 0 bases removed from V and 2 bases from J, the gap between germline ends came to 13 bases. The CDR3 sequence is CAWSVPGPTQETQYF. CDR3 nucleotide sequence: TGTGCCTGGAGTGTACCGGGGCCTACTCAAGAGACCCAGTACTTC.

This clonotype occurred many times. This chain connects TRBV27 to TRBJ2-2; the D is unclear. Trimming pared 2 bases from V and 2 bases from J, leaving 6 bases between. This CDR3 comprises 14 residues. CDR1 MNHEY and CDR2 SMNVEV come from the germline V gene (reference sequence). Here the CDR3 DNA reads TGTGCCAGCAGTTTAATCCGCAACACCGGGGAGCTGTTTTTT. Its translation: CASSLIRNTGELFF.

This clonotype was picked up many times. This chain joins TRBV28 and TRBJ2-4, with D unresolved. V was cut by 7 bases and J by 9 bases, with 13 bases left in between. The CDR3 has 12 amino acids. The V gene's germline CDR1 is MDHEN and CDR2 SYDVKM. The CDR3 here is CASNDPGPIQYF. As DNA, the CDR3 is TGTGCCAGCAACGACCCCGGGCCCATTCAGTACTTC. Full variable domain (missing parts from reference TRBV28 and TRBJ2-4): DVKVTQSSRYLVKRTGEKVFLECVQDMDHENMFWYRQDPGLGLRLIYFSYDVKMKEKGDIPEGYSVSREKKERFSLILESASTNQTSMYLCASNDPGPIQYFGAGTRLSVL.

This clonotype turned up a few times. The J gene is TRBJ2-7, the V gene TRBV18; the D gene is possibly TRBD1 (6 bases). The germline gives CDR1 KGHSH, CDR2 LQKENI. This CDR3 has 14 amino acids. Trimming shortened V by 3 bases and J by 2 bases, and 11 bases separated the two germline ends. This CDR3 is CASSPAGDPYEQYF. CDR3 nucleotides: TGTGCCAGCTCACCGGCAGGGGATCCCTACGAGCAGTACTTC.

This clonotype was detected many times. The chain couples TRBV7-2 to TRBJ2-5, with a weak D call TRBD2 (7 bases). This CDR3 is built from 13 residues. V shed 6 bases and J shed 5 bases, with 13 bases lying between them. Germline lookup yields CDR1 SGHTA and CDR2 FQGNSA. The CDR3 region has the DNA TGTGCCAGCAGGGACGGGGGGCGGGAGACCCAGTACTTC. It specifies CASRDGGRETQYF.

In DNA form, the CDR3 reads TGTGCCAGCAGTGCGATGGGGAGGGGTCCAGATACGCAGTATTTT. Its translation: CASSAMGRGPDTQYF. The genes are TRBV6-1 and TRBJ2-3, with TRBD2 matching over 7 bases. With V trimmed by 4 bases and J by 4 bases, 8 bases remained unmatched. Germline-derived CDR1 and CDR2 are MNHNS and SASEGT. The CDR3 totals 15 residues.

This clonotype was picked up many times. The rearrangement joins TRBV7-9 to TRBJ1-4; TRBD1 agrees at 7 bases. The V and J ends lost 5 bases and 5 bases, in that order; junction bases with no gene match: 8. There are 15 residues in the CDR3. Germline assignment: CDR1 SEHNR and CDR2 FQNEAQ (reference sequence). The CDR3 sequence is CASSDQTGNNEKLFF. CDR3 sequence (DNA): TGTGCCAGCAGCGACCAGACAGGGAACAATGAAAAACTGTTTTTT. The whole variable domain, filled in from reference TRBV7-9 and TRBJ1-4, reads DTGVSQNPRHKITKRGQNVTFRCDPISEHNRLYWYRQTLGQGPEFLTYFQNEAQLEKSRLLSDRFSAERPKGSFSTLEIQRTEQGDSAMYLCASSDQTGNNEKLFFGSGTQLSVL.